The 26 T cell receptor beta chains below all came from one sample that was sequenced in a study of blood T cell repertoires in COVID-19. Produced via immunoSEQ multiplex PCR; TCRdb's table is partial and in-frame only. The sample records about 200,000 clones, 89% being singletons. Input material: peripheral blood. Receptor source: a man aged 60 to 69 who had recovered from COVID-19.

This sequence joins TRBV5-1 and TRBJ1-3; TRBD1 agrees at 7 bases. Germline V gene sequence: CDR1 SGHRS, CDR2 YFSETQ. The ends lost 0 bases at V and 0 bases at J; junction bases unmatched: 9. The CDR3 has 18 residues. The CDR3 nucleotides read TGCGCCAGCAGCTTGGAGGGACAGCCTTATTACTCTGGAAACACCATATATTTT. Its translation is CASSLEGQPYYSGNTIYF.

The chain joins TRBV5-1 to TRBJ2-3, with TRBD1 as a possible D gene (5 bases). The CDR3 is 15 amino acids. Germline CDR1 is SGHRS and CDR2 is YFSETQ. V lost 4 bases to trimming and J lost 1 base, with 13 bases between them. The CDR3: CASSPETGGTDTQYF. CDR3 in DNA: TGCGCCAGCAGCCCCGAAACAGGCGGCACAGATACGCAGTATTTT.

The CDR3: CASSVVSAGSEAFF. The CDR3 DNA reads as TGTGCCAGCAGCGTAGTATCCGCAGGCTCTGAAGCTTTCTTT. The chain couples TRBV9 to TRBJ1-1; D ambiguous. CDR3 length equals 14 residues. The germline V gene encodes CDR1 SGDLS and CDR2 YYNGEE. Trimming cost V 0 bases and J 6 bases, with 12 bases left between them.

The rearrangement links TRBV19 to TRBJ2-7; 9 nucleotides align to TRBD1. Germline V lookup: CDR1 LNHDA, CDR2 SQIVND (reference sequence). The CDR3 runs 14 residues. The ends lost 6 bases at V and 0 bases at J; junction bases unmatched: 3. Here the CDR3 reads CASSLTGGSYEQYF. The CDR3 nucleotides are TGTGCCAGTAGCCTGACAGGGGGCTCCTACGAGCAGTACTTC. Looking up the rest from reference TRBV19 and TRBJ2-7 gives the full variable domain: DGGITQSPKYLFRKEGQNVTLSCEQNLNHDAMYWYRQDPGQGLRLIYYSQIVNDFQKGDIAEGYSVSREKKESFPLTVTSAQKNPTAFYLCASSLTGGSYEQYFGPGTRLTVT.

The CDR3 bases are TGTGCCAGCTCACCAGTTGGACAGGGAGGGACTGAAGCTTTCTTT. Amino acid sequence: CASSPVGQGGTEAFF. V and J are TRBV18 and TRBJ1-1, with 8 bases lining up with TRBD1. The junction had 7 bases not matched to a gene; V was cut back by 2 bases and J by 5 bases. The germline gives CDR1 KGHSH, CDR2 LQKENI. CDR3 length: 15 residues.

Here the CDR3 reads CASSLVSGGAYNEQFF. CDR3 nucleotide sequence: TGTGCCAGCAGCTTAGTGTCAGGGGGCGCCTACAATGAGCAGTTCTTC. The chain is built from TRBV11-2 and TRBJ2-1; 8 bases fit TRBD1. CDR1 is SGHAT, CDR2 FQNNGV, per germline. The J segment lost 2 bases and the V segment lost 1 base, leaving 4 bases of the junction unmatched. This CDR3 spans 16 amino acids.

The V gene is TRBV7-7, the J gene TRBJ2-2; 7 bases align to TRBD1. CDR3 length: 15 amino acids. The germline gives CDR1 SSHAT, CDR2 FNYEAQ (reference sequence). J lost 4 bases, V lost 6 bases, and 8 bases had no gene match. The CDR3 region is CASSQGAGGTGELFF. CDR3 coding DNA: TGTGCCAGCAGTCAGGGTGCAGGGGGCACCGGGGAGCTGTTTTTT.

This chain uses TRBV14 with TRBJ1-2; 8 bases fit TRBD1. Germline V gives CDR1 SGHDN, CDR2 FVKESK. Germline trimming cut 0 bases from V and 4 bases from J; bases unmatched to any gene: 7. This CDR3 is built from 16 residues. The CDR3 DNA follows: TGTGCCAGCAGCCAAGACTCCAGGACAGGGCCCTATGGCTACACCTTC. Its protein product is CASSQDSRTGPYGYTF. The full variable domain, its missing parts supplied by reference TRBV14 and TRBJ1-2, is EAGVTQFPSHSVIEKGQTVTLRCDPISGHDNLYWYRRVMGKEIKFLLHFVKESKQDESGMPNNRFLAERTGGTYSTLKVQPAELEDSGVYFCASSQDSRTGPYGYTFGSGTRLTVV.

The genes are TRBV10-3 and TRBJ1-2, with a weak D call TRBD1 (6 bases). V was cut by 6 bases and J by 4 bases, with 18 bases left in between. CDR3 length: 15 amino acids. Germline V lookup: CDR1 ENHRY, CDR2 SYGVKD. The CDR3 coding sequence is TGTGCCATCAGCGCCTCAGGGGCGGTTGGCTATGGCTACACCTTC. This codes for CAISASGAVGYGYTF.

The rearrangement uses TRBV28 and TRBJ1-2; D might be TRBD1 (6 bases). Germline loops: CDR1 MDHEN, CDR2 SYDVKM. V lost 9 bases, J lost 6 bases, and 20 bases lay in between. CDR3 length: 14 residues. This CDR3 is CARLFLGGEDGYTF. Here the CDR3 DNA reads TGTGCCAGACTTTTTCTAGGGGGGGAGGATGGCTACACCTTC.

The CDR3, as DNA: TGCGCCAGCAGCCACAGACAGGGGACTAGCACAGATACGCAGTATTTT. It codes for CASSHRQGTSTDTQYF. The V and J genes are TRBV4-1 and TRBJ2-3; 8 bases match TRBD1. CDR3 length: 16 residues. V shed 3 bases, J shed 0 bases, and the junction held 5 bases outside the gene matches. Germline V gene data show CDR1 as MGHRA and CDR2 as YSYEKL.

The genes are TRBV19 and TRBJ2-1, with D possibly being TRBD2 (6 bases). With 7 bases removed from V and 0 bases from J, the gap between germline ends came to 22 bases. CDR3 length equals 18 residues. Germline V CDR1 and CDR2: LNHDA, SQIVND (reference sequence). CDR3: CASTLHGTVSNSYNEQFF. The CDR3 bases are TGTGCCAGTACCTTACATGGGACTGTAAGTAACTCCTACAATGAGCAGTTCTTC.

This clone was detected many times. The CDR3 sequence is CASSFSQGGGELFF. The CDR3 DNA reads TGTGCCAGCAGTTTTTCGCAGGGTGGCGGGGAGCTGTTTTTT. The V gene is TRBV27, the J gene TRBJ2-2; possibly TRBD1 for D (5 bases). This CDR3 is 14 amino acids long. CDR1 and CDR2 (germline): MNHEY, SMNVEV (reference sequence). Trimming left V 3 bases short and J 7 bases short, with 12 bases between.

This chain links TRBV19 with TRBJ2-7, with 8 bases aligning to TRBD1. The V gene's germline CDR1 is LNHDA and CDR2 SQIVND (reference sequence). Unmatched junction bases numbered 11, after V lost 5 bases and J lost 5 bases. The CDR3 spans 15 residues. CDR3 in DNA: TGTGCCAGTAGTGAGTTAGGACAGGGAACGGACGAGCAGTACTTC. Encoded protein: CASSELGQGTDEQYF.

This chain joins TRBV24-1 and TRBJ1-2, with 8 bases matching TRBD1. CDR1 is KGHDR, CDR2 SFDVKD, per germline. This CDR3 has 15 amino acids. The trim removed 5 bases at V and 5 bases at J, leaving 9 bases unmatched. The CDR3 nucleotides are TGTGCCACCAGTGCTGGACAGGGTAAACTTTATGGCTACACCTTC. It codes for CATSAGQGKLYGYTF.

This clone was detected only a few times. The rearrangement links TRBV6-1 to TRBJ2-7; 11 bases are a match to TRBD1. CDR3 length equals 16 residues. Germline trimming cut 4 bases from V and 5 bases from J; bases unmatched to any gene: 10. Germline V gene data show CDR1 as MNHNS and CDR2 as SASEGT. CDR3 coding DNA: TGTGCCAGCAGTGCATTCTCCGGGACAGGGGGAAACGAGCAGTACTTC. Its translation: CASSAFSGTGGNEQYF.

This rearrangement joins TRBV19 to TRBJ2-6; no firm D call. The CDR3 is 15 amino acids. Germline V gene sequence: CDR1 LNHDA, CDR2 SQIVND (reference sequence). Trimming removed 3 bases from V and 4 bases from J, with 10 bases in between. The chain's CDR3 is CASSIIESGANVLTF. In DNA, the CDR3 is TGTGCCAGTAGTATTATCGAGTCCGGGGCCAACGTCCTGACTTTC.

The gene calls are TRBV19 and TRBJ1-4, with D unclear. CDR1 LNHDA and CDR2 SQIVND come from the germline V gene (reference sequence). The CDR3 runs to 10 residues. V gave up 10 bases and J gave up 14 bases, with 14 bases separating them. The CDR3: CATYGGSLFF. The DNA of the CDR3 is TGTGCCACCTATGGAGGGAGCCTGTTTTTT.

The chain couples TRBV7-8 to TRBJ2-3, with 13 bases identical to TRBD2. Unmatched junction bases numbered 2, after V lost 1 base and J lost 4 bases. The CDR3 length is 16 residues. Germline V gene data show CDR1 as SGHVS and CDR2 as FQNEAQ. Here the CDR3 DNA reads TGTGCCAGCAGCTTAGGACTAGCGGGGGGATCAGATACGCAGTATTTT. Translated: CASSLGLAGGSDTQYF. Together with reference TRBV7-8 and TRBJ2-3, the CDR3 gives the full variable domain: GAGVSQSPRYKVAKRGQDVALRCDPISGHVSLFWYQQALGQGPEFLTYFQNEAQLDKSGLPSDRFFAERPEGSVSTLKIQRTQQEDSAVYLCASSLGLAGGSDTQYFGPGTRLTVL.

The chain joins TRBV4-3 to TRBJ2-7; the match to TRBD1 covers 9 bases. The CDR3 is 16 residues long. Germline CDR1 reads LGHNA; CDR2 reads YSLEER. Trimming removed 3 bases from V and 7 bases from J; junction bases left unmatched: 13. In DNA, the CDR3 is TGCGCCAGCAGCCAGCAACGGACAGGGGTAACGGGAGAGCAGTACTTC. It translates to CASSQQRTGVTGEQYF.

This sequence joins TRBV15 and TRBJ1-1; perhaps TRBD1 as D (5 bases). V lost 5 bases to trimming and J lost 5 bases, with 15 bases between them. CDR1 is LNHNV, CDR2 YYDKDF, per germline (reference sequence). The CDR3 length is 14 residues. CDR3 DNA sequence: TGTGCCACCAGCTCGCGGGGGGAGGGGACTGAAGCTTTCTTT. Its protein product is CATSSRGEGTEAFF.

This rearrangement joins TRBV7-6 to TRBJ2-5; 10 bases agree with TRBD2. V gave up 0 bases and J gave up 2 bases; unmatched junction bases: 6. This CDR3 contains 17 residues. Per germline, CDR1 SGHVS and CDR2 FNYEAQ. The CDR3 nucleotides read TGTGCCAGCAGCTTAGCGCTTCCTAGCGGGGGACAAGAGACCCAGTACTTC. Amino acids: CASSLALPSGGQETQYF.

The gene calls are TRBV12-3 or TRBV12-4 and TRBJ1-1, with D possibly matching TRBD1 (6 bases). V lost 3 bases and J 7 bases, leaving 12 bases between the germline ends. This CDR3 is built from 13 residues. The CDR3: CASSFRGTREAFF. CDR3 DNA: TGTGCCAGCAGTTTTAGAGGGACACGTGAAGCTTTCTTT.

The chain uses TRBV7-9 and TRBJ2-7, with 7 nucleotides matching TRBD1. The CDR3 has 14 amino acids. V lost 5 bases and J lost 3; bases outside the gene matches: 7. CDR1 is SEHNR and CDR2 is FQNEAQ in the germline V gene (reference sequence). In DNA, the CDR3 is TGTGCCAGCAGCACCTGGACAGGAGACTACGAGCAGTACTTC. Protein: CASSTWTGDYEQYF.

This clone was seen a single time. V gene TRBV7-2 combines with J gene TRBJ2-7; 11 bases align to TRBD2. The J segment lost 2 bases and the V segment lost 0 bases, leaving 3 bases of the junction unmatched. Germline V gene lookup returns CDR1 SGHTA and CDR2 FQGNSA. The length of the CDR3 is 16 residues. Here the CDR3 DNA reads TGTGCCAGCAGCTTAGCCGGGACTAGCGGCGCCTACGAGCAGTACTTC. Its translation is CASSLAGTSGAYEQYF.

This sequence joins TRBV2 and TRBJ2-1; TRBD1 aligns across 9 bases. There are 14 residues in the CDR3. Germline CDR1 is SNHLY and CDR2 is FYNNEI. Trimming took 7 bases from V and 3 from J; bases not matched to a gene: 4. DNA of the CDR3: TGTGCCAGCAAGGGACAGGGAAACTACAATGAGCAGTTCTTC. This translates into CASKGQGNYNEQFF.